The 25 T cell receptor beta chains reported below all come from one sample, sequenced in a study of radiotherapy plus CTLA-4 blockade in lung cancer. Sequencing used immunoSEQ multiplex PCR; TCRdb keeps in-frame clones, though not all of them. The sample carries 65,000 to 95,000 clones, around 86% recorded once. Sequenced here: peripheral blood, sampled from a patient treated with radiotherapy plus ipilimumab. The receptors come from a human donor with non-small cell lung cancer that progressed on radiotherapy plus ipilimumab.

The CDR3 sequence: CASGPDTSGSNPDEQYF. CDR3 DNA: TGTGCCAGCGGCCCAGATACTAGCGGGAGCAATCCAGACGAGCAGTACTTC. The J gene is TRBJ2-7, the V gene TRBV2; 11 bases match TRBD2. The CDR3 loop spans 17 amino acids. From germline, CDR1 is SNHLY and CDR2 FYNNEI. The J segment lost 5 bases and the V segment lost 8 bases, leaving 17 bases of the junction unmatched.

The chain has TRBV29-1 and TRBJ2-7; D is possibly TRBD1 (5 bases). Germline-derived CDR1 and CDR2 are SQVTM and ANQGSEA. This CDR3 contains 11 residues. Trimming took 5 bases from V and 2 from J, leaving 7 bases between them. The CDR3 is CSVFRAYEQYF. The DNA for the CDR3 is TGCAGCGTTTTCAGGGCCTACGAGCAGTACTTC.

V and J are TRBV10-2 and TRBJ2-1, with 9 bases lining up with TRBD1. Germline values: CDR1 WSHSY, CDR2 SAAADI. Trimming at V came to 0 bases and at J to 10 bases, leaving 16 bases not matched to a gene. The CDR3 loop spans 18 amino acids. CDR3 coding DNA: TGCGCCAGCAGTGAGTCGACAGGGGGTTGGACTCCCCACGGGGAGCAGTTCTTC. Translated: CASSESTGGWTPHGEQFF.

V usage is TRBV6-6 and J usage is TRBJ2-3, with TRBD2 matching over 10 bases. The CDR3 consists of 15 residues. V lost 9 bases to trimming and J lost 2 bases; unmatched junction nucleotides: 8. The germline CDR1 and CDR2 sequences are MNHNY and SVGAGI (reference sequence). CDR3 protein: CASFPSGRDTDTQYF. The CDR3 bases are TGTGCCAGTTTTCCAAGCGGGAGGGACACAGATACGCAGTATTTT.

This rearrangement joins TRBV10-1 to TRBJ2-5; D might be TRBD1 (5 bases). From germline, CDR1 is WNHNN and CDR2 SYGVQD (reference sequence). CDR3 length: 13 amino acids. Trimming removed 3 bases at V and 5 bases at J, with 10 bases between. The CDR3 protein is CASSDDSRETQYF. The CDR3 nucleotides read TGCGCCAGCAGTGACGACAGCCGGGAGACCCAGTACTTC.

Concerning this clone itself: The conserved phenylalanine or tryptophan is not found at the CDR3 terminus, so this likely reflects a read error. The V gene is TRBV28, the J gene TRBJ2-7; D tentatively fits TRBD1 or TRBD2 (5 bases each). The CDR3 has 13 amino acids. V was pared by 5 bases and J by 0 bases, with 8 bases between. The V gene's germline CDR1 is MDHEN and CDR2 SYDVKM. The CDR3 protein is CASSAGTSYEQYL. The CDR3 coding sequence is TGTGCCAGCAGTGCCGGGACCTCCTACGAGCAGTACCTC.

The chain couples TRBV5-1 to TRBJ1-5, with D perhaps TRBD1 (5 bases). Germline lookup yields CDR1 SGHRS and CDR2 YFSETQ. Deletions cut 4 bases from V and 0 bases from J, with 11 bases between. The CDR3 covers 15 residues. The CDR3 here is CASSPEGYSNQPQHF. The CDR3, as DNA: TGCGCCAGCAGCCCTGAGGGGTATAGCAATCAGCCCCAGCATTTT.

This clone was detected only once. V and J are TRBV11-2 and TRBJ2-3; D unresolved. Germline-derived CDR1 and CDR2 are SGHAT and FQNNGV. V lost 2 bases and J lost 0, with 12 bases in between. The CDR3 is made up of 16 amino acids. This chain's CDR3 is CASSLWADTSTDTQYF. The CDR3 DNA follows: TGTGCCAGCAGCTTATGGGCAGATACTAGCACAGATACGCAGTATTTT.

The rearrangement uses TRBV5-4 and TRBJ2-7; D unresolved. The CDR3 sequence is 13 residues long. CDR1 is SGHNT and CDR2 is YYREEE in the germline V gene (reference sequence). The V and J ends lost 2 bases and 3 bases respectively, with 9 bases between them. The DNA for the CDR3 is TGTGCCAGCAGCTTCGAAAATGGCTACGAGCAGTACGTC. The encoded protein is CASSFENGYEQYV.

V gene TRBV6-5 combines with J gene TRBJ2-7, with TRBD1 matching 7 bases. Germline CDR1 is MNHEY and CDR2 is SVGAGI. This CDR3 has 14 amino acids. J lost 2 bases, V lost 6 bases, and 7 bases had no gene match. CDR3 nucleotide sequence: TGTGCCAGCAGACACCGGGACAGAGCCTACGAGCAGTACGTC. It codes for CASRHRDRAYEQYV.

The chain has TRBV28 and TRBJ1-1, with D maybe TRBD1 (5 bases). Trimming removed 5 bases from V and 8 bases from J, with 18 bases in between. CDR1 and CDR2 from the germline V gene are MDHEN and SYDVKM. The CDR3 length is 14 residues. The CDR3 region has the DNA TGTGCCAGCAGTCCGCTCGGGGCCCTGATAGAAGCTTTCTTT. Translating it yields CASSPLGALIEAFF. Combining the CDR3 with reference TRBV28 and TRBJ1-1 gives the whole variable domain DVKVTQSSRYLVKRTGEKVFLECVQDMDHENMFWYRQDPGLGLRLIYFSYDVKMKEKGDIPEGYSVSREKKERFSLILESASTNQTSMYLCASSPLGALIEAFFGQGTRLTVV.

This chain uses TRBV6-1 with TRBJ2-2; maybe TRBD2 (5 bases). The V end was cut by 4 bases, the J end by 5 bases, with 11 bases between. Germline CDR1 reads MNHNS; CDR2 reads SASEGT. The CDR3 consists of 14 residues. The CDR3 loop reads CASSGTTRTGELFF. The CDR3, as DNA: TGTGCCAGCAGTGGCACCACTAGGACCGGGGAGCTGTTTTTT.

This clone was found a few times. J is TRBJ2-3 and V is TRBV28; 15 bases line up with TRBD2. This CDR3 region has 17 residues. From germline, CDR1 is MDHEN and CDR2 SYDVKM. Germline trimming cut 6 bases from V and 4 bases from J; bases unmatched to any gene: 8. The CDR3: CASRGLAGGPSADTQYF. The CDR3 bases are TGTGCCAGCAGAGGACTAGCGGGAGGGCCCTCGGCAGATACGCAGTATTTT.

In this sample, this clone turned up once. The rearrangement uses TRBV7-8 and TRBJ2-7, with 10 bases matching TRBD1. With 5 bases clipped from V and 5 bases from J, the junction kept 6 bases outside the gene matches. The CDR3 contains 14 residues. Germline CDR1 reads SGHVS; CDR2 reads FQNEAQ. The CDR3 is CASSKRQGADEQYF. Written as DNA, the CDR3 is TGTGCCAGCAGCAAGCGACAGGGGGCGGACGAGCAGTACTTC.

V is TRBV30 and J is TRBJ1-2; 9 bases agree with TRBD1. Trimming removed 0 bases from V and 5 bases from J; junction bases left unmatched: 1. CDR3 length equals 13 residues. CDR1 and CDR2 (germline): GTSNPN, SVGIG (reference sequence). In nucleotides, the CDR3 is TGTGCCTGGAGTGTGGACAGGGGTTATGGCTACACCTTC. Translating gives CAWSVDRGYGYTF.

The CDR3 region has the DNA TGTGCCACCAGCAGAGGCCGGGATACGCAGTATTTT. It translates to CATSRGRDTQYF. The chain is built from TRBV15 and TRBJ2-3; D is unresolved. The CDR3 covers 12 residues. Trimming removed 1 base at V and 6 bases at J, with 5 bases between. Germline assignment: CDR1 LNHNV and CDR2 YYDKDF (reference sequence).

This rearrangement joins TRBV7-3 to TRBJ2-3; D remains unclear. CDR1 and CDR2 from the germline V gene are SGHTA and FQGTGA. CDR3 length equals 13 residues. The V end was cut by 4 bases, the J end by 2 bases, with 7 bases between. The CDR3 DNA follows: TGTGCCAGCAGCTCTCGTATCACAGATACGCAGTATTTT. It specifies CASSSRITDTQYF.

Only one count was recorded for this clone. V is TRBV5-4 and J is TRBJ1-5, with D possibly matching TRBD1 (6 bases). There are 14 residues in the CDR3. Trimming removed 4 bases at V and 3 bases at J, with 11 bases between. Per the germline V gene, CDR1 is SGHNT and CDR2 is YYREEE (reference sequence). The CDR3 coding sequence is TGTGCCAGCAGCCTACAGGGTAACAATCAGCCCCAGCATTTT. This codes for CASSLQGNNQPQHF.

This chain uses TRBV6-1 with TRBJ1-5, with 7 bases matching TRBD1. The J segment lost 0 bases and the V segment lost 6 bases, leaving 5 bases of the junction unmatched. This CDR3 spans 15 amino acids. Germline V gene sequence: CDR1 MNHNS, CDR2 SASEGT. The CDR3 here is CASRTGANSNQPQHF. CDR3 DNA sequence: TGTGCCAGCAGAACAGGGGCAAATAGCAATCAGCCCCAGCATTTT.

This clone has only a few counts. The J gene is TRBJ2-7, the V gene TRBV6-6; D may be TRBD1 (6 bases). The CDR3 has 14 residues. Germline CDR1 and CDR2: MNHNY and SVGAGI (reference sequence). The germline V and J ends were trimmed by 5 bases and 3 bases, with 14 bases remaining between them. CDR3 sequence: CASSPGHERYEQYF. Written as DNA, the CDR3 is TGTGCCAGCAGTCCGGGACACGAGCGCTACGAGCAGTACTTC.

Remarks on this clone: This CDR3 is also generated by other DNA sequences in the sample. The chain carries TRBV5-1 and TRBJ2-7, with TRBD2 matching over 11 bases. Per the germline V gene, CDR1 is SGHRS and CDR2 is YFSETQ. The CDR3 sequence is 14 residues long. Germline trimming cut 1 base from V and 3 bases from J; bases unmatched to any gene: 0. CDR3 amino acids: CASSLTSGSYEQYF. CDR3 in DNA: TGCGCCAGCAGCTTGACTAGCGGGAGCTACGAGCAGTACTTC.

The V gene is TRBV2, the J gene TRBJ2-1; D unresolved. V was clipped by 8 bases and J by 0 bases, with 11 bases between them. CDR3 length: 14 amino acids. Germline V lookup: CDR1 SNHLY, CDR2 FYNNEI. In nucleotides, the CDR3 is TGTGCCAGCGGAAGATTGACCTCCTACAATGAGCAGTTCTTC. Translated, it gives CASGRLTSYNEQFF. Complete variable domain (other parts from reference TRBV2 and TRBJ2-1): EPEVTQTPSHQVTQMGQEVILRCVPISNHLYFYWYRQILGQKVEFLVSFYNNEISEKSEIFDDQFSVERPDGSNFTLKIRSTKLEDSAMYFCASGRLTSYNEQFFGPGTRLTVL.

In DNA, the CDR3 is TGTGCCAGCAGACCCGGGGTTCACACCGGGGAGCTGTTTTTT. It codes for CASRPGVHTGELFF. The rearrangement joins TRBV27 to TRBJ2-2; D is possibly TRBD2 (5 bases). V lost 6 bases to trimming and J lost 3 bases, with 11 bases between them. CDR1 is MNHEY, CDR2 SMNVEV, per germline (reference sequence). The length of the CDR3 is 14 residues.

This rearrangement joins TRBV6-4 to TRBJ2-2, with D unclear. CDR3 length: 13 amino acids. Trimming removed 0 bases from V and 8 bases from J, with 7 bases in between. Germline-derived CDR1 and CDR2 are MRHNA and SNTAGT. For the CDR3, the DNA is TGTGCCAGCAGTGACTCGTACGCAGGGGAGCTGTTTTTT. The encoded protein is CASSDSYAGELFF.

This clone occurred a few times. The CDR3 DNA sequence: TGTGCCAGCAACGCCTATGGGGGAGGGGCCACAGATACGCAGTATTTT. Translating it yields CASNAYGGGATDTQYF. The V gene is TRBV6-6, the J gene TRBJ2-3; TRBD2 matches 7 bases. Germline CDR1 and CDR2: MNHNY and SVGAGI (reference sequence). The V and J ends lost 7 bases and 2 bases, in that order; junction bases with no gene match: 12. This CDR3 region has 16 residues.